The entry below describes one T cell receptor beta chain. Its antigen is still unknown. Base-call qualities are not available, and no considerably larger clone is one nucleotide away. Sample treatment or condition, as interpreted from the label and publication: live attenuated yellow fever vaccine strain. Two biological replicates of bulk PBMCs were collected at each blood-draw timepoint. PBMCs were isolated from peripheral blood using a standard Ficoll-Paque protocol. TriZol was used to extract RNA from bulk PBMCs, from CD4 and CD8 fractions, and from dextramer-positive and dextramer-negative fractions. TCR cDNA was synthesized by 5'RACE template switching, through which a universal primer site and unique molecular identifiers were introduced. Priming for cDNA synthesis came from both the TCR alpha and TCR beta constant segments. Libraries were amplified in two PCR steps, with sample barcodes and sequencing adapters added in the second step. Sequencing of libraries was performed on Illumina HiSeq 2500 (2x100 bp) or NovaSeq (2x150 bp). In the authors' own workflow: MIGEC was used to demultiplex reads and collapse the reads into UMI consensus sequences, and MiXCR was used for V(D)J alignment. Clonotypes responding to the vaccine were identified with edgeR on replicate PBMC samples, with the criteria of FDR below 0.01 and a log2 fold change above 5 up to day 15. Bulk clonotypes were assigned CD4 or CD8 identity according to which sequenced CD4 or CD8 repertoire held them at higher abundance. Starting from the raw public reads, TCRdb applied fastp trimming at Q25, assembled clones with MiXCR and retained in-frame beta chains. When rows share a CDR3 protein, they turn into one entry using the most common DNA and genes. The authors' filters were not applied to this entry. The sample has 450,000 to 600,000 distinct CDR3 sequences on record, 13% of them singletons. Around 15% of the sample lies in the top ten.

This specimen belongs to a study of T cells after yellow fever vaccination (dated by TCRdb to between 2018 and 2020). In terms of the full investigation: The SMART-Seq v4 Ultra Low Input RNA kit was used to prepare libraries from fractions with low cell numbers. Bulk PBMC replicates and cell subsets were isolated from blood drawn at multiple timepoints before and after both primary and secondary immunization. The cohort comprised two healthy male donors, one aged 18 to 30 and one aged 30 to 39 years. To follow T-cell clones before and after primary and booster YFV17D yellow fever vaccination, bulk TCR alpha and beta repertoires were sequenced over time.

Findings and caveats that apply to the study as a whole: The secondary T-cell response was weaker than the primary response but faster, peaking on day 5 instead of day 15. A small share of clonotypes was detected in both CD4 and CD8 compartments, with the overlap likely arising from convergent recombination. Only two donors were included in the study, so the extent to which the findings can be generalized is limited. Computational filtering was required because FACS-sorted repertoires could contain abundant contaminating clonotypes from the bulk population. After the booster, most of the clones that had expanded following primary vaccination were detected again (just under 97% of CD4 and around 88% of CD8), which suggests that memory was broadly maintained.

The TCR originated in a man aged 25 to 45 who received the YFV17D yellow fever vaccine. This specimen was PBMCs, taken on the day of the yellow fever booster vaccination.

The nucleotides are TGTGCCAGCAGTTACCTAGCGGGAATTACCTCCTACAATGAGCAGTTCTTC. Its protein product is CASSYLAGITSYNEQFF. This sequence uses TRBV6-2 or TRBV6-3 and TRBJ2-1; 9 bases in between match TRBD2. Reading the germline V gene gives CDR1 MNHEY and CDR2 SVGEGT. The CDR3 sequence holds 17 residues, the cysteine and phenylalanine included. Here the CDR3 DNA is all that survives: 51 bases in frame from base 1. The germline V end is reduced by 2 bases and the J end by 0 bases; junction bases left unmatched: 5.